The rows below give T cell receptor beta chains drawn from one sample of a study of T cell responses to AZD1222 COVID-19 vaccine. TCRdb keeps only in-frame clones here, not all; method: immunoSEQ multiplex PCR. Among about 42,000 clones, roughly 88% were seen once, and the ten largest hold about 18%. Specimen: peripheral blood, collected 28 days after the second AZD1222 dose. Source of these receptors: an adult who received the AZD1222 COVID-19 vaccine. Both conserved end residues are part of each CDR3. Each record gives: clone size, J gene, D gene, V gene, CDR3 DNA, CDR3 protein. A D gene is named only where the DNA matches it firmly. Rows may omit the clone size; those that give it use once, few, many or a size class.

once	TRBJ2-2	-	TRBV2	TGTGCCAGCAGTGAAATGGAGGGAGAATCCGGGGAGCTGTTTTTT	CASSEMEGESGELFF
-	TRBJ2-1	TRBD1	TRBV7-9	TGTGCCAGCAGGCTCACAGGGGAGTCCTACAATGAGCAGTTCTTC	CASRLTGESYNEQFF
once	TRBJ2-3	-	TRBV3-1/TRBV3-2	TGTGCCAGCAGCCAGGGGGGCACAGATACGCAGTATTTT	CASSQGGTDTQYF
-	TRBJ2-5	-	TRBV5-1	TGCGCCAGTTCCTTGACAGGAGGCGGGGAGACCCAGTACTTC	CASSLTGGGETQYF
-	TRBJ2-1	TRBD2	TRBV6-5	TGTGCCAGCAGAACTAGCGGGGGATCATACAATGAGCAGTTCTTC	CASRTSGGSYNEQFF
-	TRBJ2-1	-	TRBV27	TGTGCCAGCAGTTTATTGGGGGGGGGCCTCGATGAGCAGTTCTTC	CASSLLGGGLDEQFF
-	TRBJ2-1	TRBD2	TRBV15	TGTGCCACCAGCAGAGATCGGGGGGGCTACCATGAGCAGTTCTTC	CATSRDRGGYHEQFF
-	TRBJ2-1	-	TRBV6-6	TGTGCCAGCAGTTACTCGAAAGGGGGCAGGAGGGCGCAGTTCTTC	CASSYSKGGRRAQFF
-	TRBJ1-2	-	TRBV28	TGTGCCAGCAGTTCAACAGGGTCGAGTGTCGGCGGCTACACCTTC	CASSSTGSSVGGYTF
-	TRBJ2-2	-	TRBV6-5	TGTGCCAGCAGCTCCCTCCTTGCGTGGGCCGGGGAGCTGTTTTTT	CASSSLLAWAGELFF
few	TRBJ1-6	-	TRBV6-5	TGTGCCAGCAGTTACTATATGAACTCCTATAATTCACCCCTCCACTTT	CASSYYMNSYNSPLHF
-	TRBJ2-7	-	TRBV18	TGTGCCAGCTCACCGGGGGACTACGAGCAGTACTTC	CASSPGDYEQYF
-	TRBJ1-5	-	TRBV30	TGTGCCTGGTCGCTCCGGGCCGACAATCAGCCCCAGCATTTT	CAWSLRADNQPQHF
-	TRBJ1-1	-	TRBV9	TGTGCCAGCAGCGTAGCCCCAGGGACCACTGAAGCTTTCTTT	CASSVAPGTTEAFF
-	TRBJ2-1	-	TRBV5-1	TGCGCCAGCAGCCCCGACGGAAGCTCCTACAATGAGCAGTTCTTC	CASSPDGSSYNEQFF
-	TRBJ1-3	-	TRBV6-1	TGTGCCAGCAGTGAAAGAGGGAACACCATATATTTT	CASSERGNTIYF
-	TRBJ1-3	-	TRBV3-1/TRBV3-2	TGTGCCAGCAGCCGGACGGACGGCAAGTCTGGAAACACCATATATTTT	CASSRTDGKSGNTIYF
-	TRBJ1-6	TRBD1	TRBV19	TGTGCCAGTAGTATAGGGGACAGGGTTAATTCACCCCTCCACTTT	CASSIGDRVNSPLHF
-	TRBJ2-3	-	TRBV5-8	TGTGCCAGCAGGACGGGCCCCCCCTTAGGAGATACGCAGTATTTT	CASRTGPPLGDTQYF
-	TRBJ2-1	-	TRBV27	TGTGCCAGCAGGGTAGGTCAGTTCTACAATGAGCAGTTCTTC	CASRVGQFYNEQFF
-	TRBJ1-6	TRBD1	TRBV19	TGTGCCAGCCGACAGGGCGCATCCTATAATTCACCCCTCCACTTT	CASRQGASYNSPLHF
-	TRBJ2-1	TRBD1	TRBV5-4	TGTGCCAGCAGCTCTCGGACAGGGGGGTCCTACAATGAGCAGTTCTTC	CASSSRTGGSYNEQFF
-	TRBJ2-7	-	TRBV28	TGTGCCAGCAGTTTAACCGGATGGAGCTACGAGCAGTACTTC	CASSLTGWSYEQYF
-	TRBJ2-2	TRBD2	TRBV3-1/TRBV3-2	TGTGCCAGCAACCGACAAGCGGGGGGGACCGGGGAGCTGTTTTTT	CASNRQAGGTGELFF
-	TRBJ1-4	-	TRBV5-4	TGTGCCAGCAGCCCGAGTCAGGGATCAACTAATGAAAAACTGTTTTTT	CASSPSQGSTNEKLFF
-	TRBJ2-3	-	TRBV7-3	TGTGCCAGCAGCCCAGGACGGACCTTCACAGATACGCAGTATTTT	CASSPGRTFTDTQYF
-	TRBJ2-2	TRBD1	TRBV19	TGTGCCAGTAGAAAAGGGACAGCCGCGAACACCGGGGAGCTGTTTTTT	CASRKGTAANTGELFF
-	TRBJ2-1	TRBD1	TRBV9	TGTGCCAGCAGCTTGGGACAGAACTCCTACAATGAGCAGTTCTTC	CASSLGQNSYNEQFF
-	TRBJ2-3	TRBD1	TRBV29-1	TGCAGCAAAACAGGGGGTGTGACAGATACGCAGTATTTT	CSKTGGVTDTQYF
-	TRBJ1-1	-	TRBV7-8	TGTGCCAGCAGCTTACAGGGAGTGGGCACTGAAGCTTTCTTT	CASSLQGVGTEAFF
-	TRBJ1-1	TRBD1	TRBV28	TGTGCCAGCAGTTACCGACAGGGGTTAAACACTGAAGCTTTCTTT	CASSYRQGLNTEAFF
once	TRBJ2-1	-	TRBV9	TGTGCCAGCAGCGTAGTCTGGGACGGATACAATGAGCAGTTCTTC	CASSVVWDGYNEQFF
-	TRBJ2-2	-	TRBV4-1	TGCGCCAGCAGCCAAGATCCCGGGCCCCCCGCCGGGGAGCTGTTTTTT	CASSQDPGPPAGELFF
-	TRBJ2-5	TRBD2	TRBV11-2	TGTGCCAGCAGCTTACTAGCGGGGACCCAAGAGACCCAGTACTTC	CASSLLAGTQETQYF
-	TRBJ2-2	-	TRBV3-1/TRBV3-2	TGTGCCAGCAGCCAAGAGAGTGGTGGGCTGTTTTTT	CASSQESGGLFF
few	TRBJ2-7	-	TRBV3-1/TRBV3-2	TGTGCCAGCAGCCAAGATGAGGCTCTAACCTACGAGCAGTACTTC	CASSQDEALTYEQYF
-	TRBJ1-1	-	TRBV2	TGTGCCAGCAGTCTCTATGAAGCTTTCTTT	CASSLYEAFF
-	TRBJ2-7	TRBD1	TRBV7-8	TGTGCCAGCAGCTTAAGAACAGGGGTTGCCTACGAGCAGTACTTC	CASSLRTGVAYEQYF
-	TRBJ1-6	-	TRBV19	TGTGCCAGTACCATCGACACAGTCAATTCACCCCTCCACTTT	CASTIDTVNSPLHF
-	TRBJ1-4	TRBD1	TRBV27	TGTGCCAGCACCTCATTGCGGACAGGGTCTAATGAAAAACTGTTTTTT	CASTSLRTGSNEKLFF
-	TRBJ1-1	-	TRBV6-6	TGTGCCAGCAGTAAGGAATTGGGGAACACTGAAGCTTTCTTT	CASSKELGNTEAFF
-	TRBJ2-5	TRBD2	TRBV4-2	TGTGCCAGCAGCCAAGGGACTAGCGGGGGGTTGAGTCAAGAGACCCAGTACTTC	CASSQGTSGGLSQETQYF
-	TRBJ2-7	TRBD1	TRBV6-5	TGTGCCAGCAGCCAGACAGGGTTCGGTACCGAGCAGTACTTC	CASSQTGFGTEQYF
-	TRBJ1-4	-	TRBV18	TGTGCCAGCTCTCCCGGGTCCTCAACTAATGAAAAACTGTTTTTT	CASSPGSSTNEKLFF
-	TRBJ2-7	-	TRBV19	TGTGCCACCGGGACGGTAGCCTACGAGCAGTACTTC	CATGTVAYEQYF
-	TRBJ2-3	TRBD1	TRBV14	TGTGCCAGCAGCCAAGACCAGGGGGCCGCAGATACGCAGTATTTT	CASSQDQGAADTQYF
-	TRBJ1-1	TRBD1	TRBV3-1/TRBV3-2	TGTGCCAGCAGCCCAGGACAGGGTTTGGACACTGAAGCTTTCTTT	CASSPGQGLDTEAFF
-	TRBJ2-1	TRBD1	TRBV27	TGTGCCAGCAGTTCCATAACCGGGACAGGGGGGGGTGAGCAGTTCTTC	CASSSITGTGGGEQFF
-	TRBJ2-1	-	TRBV4-2	TGTGCCAGCAGCCAAGGAGGGGAGCAGTTCTTC	CASSQGGEQFF
-	TRBJ1-3	-	TRBV30	TGTGCCTGGAGCGGGTTGGGACTGGACTCTGGAAACACCATATATTTT	CAWSGLGLDSGNTIYF
-	TRBJ1-3	-	TRBV27	TGTGCCAGCAGCCCCGGTGGGGCACCTTCTCGAAACACCATATATTTT	CASSPGGAPSRNTIYF
-	TRBJ1-5	-	TRBV7-2	TGTGCCAGCAGCTTAGTAGGGAATCAGCCCCAGCATTTT	CASSLVGNQPQHF
-	TRBJ1-2	TRBD1	TRBV6-5	TGTGCCAGCAGCCGGGGACAGGACTATGGCTACACCTTC	CASSRGQDYGYTF